Each of the 12 T cell receptor beta chains below was sequenced from the same sample in a study of sequential checkpoint blockade in melanoma. Documented treatment: randomized to nivolumab then ipilimumab (arm A) or the reverse (arm B). Libraries were prepared by immunoSEQ multiplex PCR; TCRdb keeps only in-frame clonotypes and omits some of them. Of about 20,000 clones in the sample, roughly 72% were seen once. Sequencing was performed on CD8+ T cells sorted from blood (inferred from file names), taken from a patient given nivolumab and ipilimumab in sequence. The receptors were sampled from a human donor with melanoma.

This clone appeared once. J is TRBJ2-5 and V is TRBV13, with D possibly being TRBD1 (5 bases). The CDR3 sequence is 14 residues long. Germline V gene lookup returns CDR1 PRHDT and CDR2 FYEKMQ (reference sequence). Trimming left V 5 bases short and J 0 bases short, with 10 bases between. The CDR3 loop is CASSPDRDQETQYF. The CDR3 bases are TGTGCCAGCAGCCCCGACAGAGACCAAGAGACCCAGTACTTC.

J is TRBJ1-2 and V is TRBV11-2, with TRBD1 matching 8 bases. Germline values: CDR1 SGHAT, CDR2 FQNNGV. The CDR3 is made up of 18 amino acids. The trim removed 5 bases at V and 1 base at J, leaving 15 bases unmatched. The CDR3 protein is CASSHLGQVTIRNYGYTF. The CDR3 bases are TGTGCCAGCAGCCACTTGGGACAGGTGACAATCCGTAACTATGGCTACACCTTC.

This clone was counted a single time. This chain uses TRBV6-5 with TRBJ1-2, with TRBD1 as a possible D gene (5 bases). This CDR3 region has 13 residues. The ends were cut back, 10 bases at V and 2 bases at J, with 14 bases in the middle. Germline CDR1 reads MNHEY; CDR2 reads SVGAGI. CDR3 loop: CATRAGSNYGYTF. For the CDR3, the DNA is TGTGCCACCAGGGCGGGATCCAACTATGGCTACACCTTC.

The J gene is TRBJ2-7, the V gene TRBV27; D is possibly TRBD1 (5 bases). Germline values: CDR1 MNHEY, CDR2 SMNVEV (reference sequence). The V end lost 3 bases, the J end lost 0 bases, and 12 bases lay between the germline ends. CDR3 length: 15 amino acids. DNA for the CDR3: TGTGCCAGCAGTTTGGGGCAGAAGAGCTCCTACGAGCAGTACTTC. The encoded protein is CASSLGQKSSYEQYF.

V usage is TRBV30 and J usage is TRBJ2-7, with D possibly being TRBD1 (6 bases). The CDR3 loop spans 16 amino acids. The ends were cut back, 5 bases at V and 6 bases at J, with 26 bases in the middle. Germline V CDR1 and CDR2: GTSNPN, SVGIG (reference sequence). The CDR3 nucleotides read TGTGCCTGGGGGGGCCTCCAACGCCCAAAGGACTCCGAGCAGTACTTC. This encodes CAWGGLQRPKDSEQYF.

The chain links TRBV7-9 to TRBJ1-1; possible D gene TRBD1, 5 bases. CDR1 SEHNR and CDR2 FQNEAQ come from the germline V gene (reference sequence). Trimming left V 3 bases short and J 1 base short, with 9 bases between. The CDR3 totals 14 residues. CDR3 residues: CASSLGQGNTEAFF. DNA of the CDR3: TGTGCCAGCAGCTTGGGTCAGGGGAACACTGAAGCTTTCTTT. Variable domain in full (rest from reference TRBV7-9 and TRBJ1-1): DTGVSQNPRHKITKRGQNVTFRCDPISEHNRLYWYRQTLGQGPEFLTYFQNEAQLEKSRLLSDRFSAERPKGSFSTLEIQRTEQGDSAMYLCASSLGQGNTEAFFGQGTRLTVV.

The chain uses TRBV6-5 and TRBJ2-5, with TRBD1 matching over 7 bases. V was clipped by 5 bases and J by 4 bases; unmatched bases: 4. The CDR3 is 13 amino acids. The germline gives CDR1 MNHEY, CDR2 SVGAGI. Written as DNA, the CDR3 is TGTGCCAGCAGTCACGGGACAGTAGAGACCCAGTACTTC. Protein product: CASSHGTVETQYF.

The CDR3 DNA sequence: TGTGCCTGGAGTGAGGCGGGAGTGGGCGAGCAGTACTTC. It translates to CAWSEAGVGEQYF. V usage is TRBV30 and J usage is TRBJ2-7; 7 bases match TRBD2. Germline V lookup: CDR1 GTSNPN, CDR2 SVGIG (reference sequence). The junction had 6 bases not matched to a gene; V was cut back by 1 base and J by 6 bases. The CDR3 runs to 13 residues.

V usage is TRBV5-6 and J usage is TRBJ1-4; possible D gene TRBD1, 5 bases. V was clipped by 7 bases and J by 3 bases, with 10 bases between them. The CDR3 runs 13 residues. Germline CDR1 reads SGHDT; CDR2 reads YYEEEE. The CDR3 here is CASAGGANEKLFF. Written as DNA, the CDR3 is TGTGCCAGCGCCGGGGGGGCTAATGAAAAACTGTTTTTT.

The chain recombines TRBV28 with TRBJ1-2, with D perhaps matching TRBD1 (6 bases). This CDR3 spans 14 amino acids. The germline V gene has CDR1 MDHEN and CDR2 SYDVKM. The V and J ends lost 3 bases and 8 bases respectively, with 16 bases between them. Written as DNA, the CDR3 is TGTGCCAGCAGTTTGGACAGAGGTTTTCGGGGCTACACCTTC. This sequence encodes CASSLDRGFRGYTF.

As regards this clone: The sample contains more than one DNA sequence encoding this CDR3. The chain is built from TRBV27 and TRBJ2-1; 12 nucleotides agree with TRBD2. V lost 5 bases and J lost 9; bases outside the gene matches: 14. Germline CDR1 MNHEY, CDR2 SMNVEV (reference sequence). CDR3 length equals 17 residues. This CDR3 is CASSPASGRAHIIEQFF. CDR3 in DNA: TGTGCCAGCAGTCCCGCTAGCGGGAGGGCCCATATTATTGAGCAGTTCTTC.

As regards this clone: At one boundary the junction diverges from the germline segment, which might be a read error. The genes are TRBV5-4 and TRBJ2-7, with 7 bases fitting TRBD1. The CDR3 sequence is 11 residues long. The germline V gene encodes CDR1 SGHNT and CDR2 YYREEE (reference sequence). The CDR3 reads CASSTDRDLSF. The DNA of the CDR3 is TGTGCCAGCAGCACCGACAGGGACCTCTCCTTC.